The 8 T cell receptor beta chains below come from one sample, sequenced in a study of CXCR3-negative and CXCR3-positive naive CD8 T cells. The authors made the TRB cDNA libraries by 5' RACE using UMI labels. TCRdb re-called the 5' RACE reads and shows each CDR3 protein once, DNA omitted. Its clone listing holds about 58,000 distinct CDR3 sequences. Sequencing was done on a sample of naive CXCR3- CD8+ T cells from blood. The subset here: CD45RO-CCR7+CD27+CD95- naive CD8+ T cells lacking CXCR3 (TNR3-). The origin of the receptors is a human donor in good health. Some clones in this sample may be carry-over from other donors' samples.

The gene calls are TRBV7-9 and TRBJ2-7; TCRdb reports TRBD2, a call that lacks DNA to check it against. Germline loops: CDR1 SEHNR, CDR2 FQNEAQ (reference sequence). The CDR3 covers 16 residues. The CDR3: CASSYQLGQSSYEQYF.

This rearrangement joins TRBV5-6 to TRBJ2-5; TCRdb lists TRBD2, though no DNA is available to test this call. Germline V gene lookup returns CDR1 SGHDT and CDR2 YYEEEE. The CDR3 has 14 residues. CDR3 amino acids: CASSQSGLQETQYF.

The genes are TRBV21-1 and TRBJ2-5; TCRdb indicates TRBD2, and absent DNA this call remains unverified. TRBV21-1 constitutes a pseudogene. The CDR3 has 17 amino acids. The CDR3 here is CASSKGRLAGEQETQYF.

This chain joins TRBV4-3 and TRBJ2-2; TCRdb's D call, TRBD2, is unchecked because there is no DNA. Looked up from germline, CDR1 is LGHNA and CDR2 is YSLEER. The CDR3 runs 18 residues. The CDR3 protein is CASSQDWPSGGASGELFF.

The chain links TRBV2 to TRBJ2-6; TCRdb outputs TRBD2, but without DNA this stays unchecked. The CDR3 length is 19 residues. The germline V gene encodes CDR1 SNHLY and CDR2 FYNNEI. The CDR3 protein is CASSEAPPGPSSGANVLTF.

This rearrangement joins TRBV9 to TRBJ2-3; the D call from TCRdb, TRBD1, cannot be confirmed without DNA. Germline CDR1 and CDR2: SGDLS and YYNGEE. The CDR3 extends over 13 amino acids. This CDR3 reads CASGSGGVDTQYF.

The gene calls are TRBV28 and TRBJ1-1; TCRdb picks TRBD1, but there is no DNA to check that call. Germline CDR1 MDHEN, CDR2 SYDVKM. The CDR3 covers 12 residues. The CDR3 region is CASSSGGTEAFF. Supplemented by reference TRBV28 and TRBJ1-1, the full variable domain reads DVKVTQSSRYLVKRTGEKVFLECVQDMDHENMFWYRQDPGLGLRLIYFSYDVKMKEKGDIPEGYSVSREKKERFSLILESASTNQTSMYLCASSSGGTEAFFGQGTRLTVV.

CDR3 protein: CASSRTPEGSYNEQFF. The J gene is TRBJ2-1, the V gene TRBV7-9. CDR3 length: 16 amino acids. Germline V gives CDR1 SEHNR, CDR2 FQNEAQ (reference sequence).